A single sample is the source of the 30 T cell receptor beta chains below, sequenced in a study of response to subunit inactivated influenza vaccine. TCRdb re-called the RT-PCR reads through MiXCR, storing one row per CDR3 protein. This sample yields hundreds of thousands of distinct CDR3 sequences, of which 15% to 19% are seen a single time; more than 9% belongs to the top ten. Here the sequenced sample was PBMCs from blood, taken 11 to 12 days after vaccination. The receptors stem from a man in his forties or fifties who received an inactivated influenza vaccine.

The chain carries TRBV11-3 and TRBJ2-2; 8 nucleotides match TRBD1. V gave up 0 bases and J gave up 5 bases; unmatched junction bases: 11. This CDR3 spans 18 amino acids. CDR1 and CDR2 (germline): SGHNT, YENEEA. The CDR3 DNA reads as TGTGCCAGCAGCTTAGATCCTTCAGGACAGGGACATACCGGGGAGCTGTTTTTT. This encodes CASSLDPSGQGHTGELFF.

This clonotype was seen more than once but under ten times. V gene TRBV21-1 combines with J gene TRBJ2-6; the D segment call TRBD2 is taken from the table without a DNA check. TRBV21-1 is a known pseudogene. This CDR3 has 19 amino acids. CDR3 sequence (DNA): TGTGCCAGCAGCGGGAGGACTAGCGGGAGTCGAACTGGGGCCAACGTCCTGACTTTC. Its translation is CASSGRTSGSRTGANVLTF.

The V call is TRBV29-1, the J call TRBJ2-5; no reliable D call. Between the trimmed V and J ends, which lost 4 bases and 2 bases, there was a span of 5 bases. This CDR3 has 11 amino acids. From germline, CDR1 is SQVTM and CDR2 ANQGSEA. The CDR3 protein is CSVVWQETQYF. The CDR3 DNA is TGCAGCGTTGTGTGGCAAGAGACCCAGTACTTC.

CDR3 region: CASRPQPGLAGEDHTYNEQFF. CDR3 DNA: TGTGCCAGCAGACCCCAACCGGGACTAGCGGGAGAAGATCATACGTACAATGAGCAGTTCTTC. The chain has TRBV6-2 or TRBV6-3 and TRBJ2-1; 14 nucleotides line up with TRBD2. V lost 6 bases, J lost 4 bases, and 20 bases stayed unmatched. The CDR3 is 21 residues long. The V gene's germline CDR1 is MNHEY and CDR2 SVGEGT.

This clonotype was observed a handful of times. The V gene is TRBV4-3, the J gene TRBJ1-1, with 7 bases identical to TRBD1. CDR1 is LGHNA, CDR2 YSLEER, per germline. This CDR3 region has 16 residues. The V segment lost 1 base and the J segment 4 bases; nucleotides outside the gene matches: 9. CDR3 nucleotide sequence: TGCGCCAGCAGCCAAGGACTGACAGGGCGTACCACTGAAGCTTTCTTT. Its protein product is CASSQGLTGRTTEAFF.

The rearrangement uses TRBV19 and TRBJ1-3, with a possible D match to TRBD1 (5 bases). CDR1 is LNHDA and CDR2 is SQIVND in the germline V gene (reference sequence). The CDR3 sequence is 15 residues long. The V and J ends lost 4 bases and 4 bases respectively, with 14 bases between them. The CDR3 here is CASSNRGHTGNTIYF. As DNA, the CDR3 is TGTGCCAGTAGTAACCGAGGACATACCGGAAACACCATATATTTT.

This clonotype has just a few counts. The V and J genes are TRBV12-3 or TRBV12-4 and TRBJ1-2; TRBD1 is a possible D gene (6 bases). This CDR3 is 14 amino acids long. Trimming removed 3 bases at V and 4 bases at J, with 12 bases between. The CDR3 nucleotides read TGTGCCAGCAGTTTTAACAGGGCGAGCTATGGCTACACCTTC. It translates to CASSFNRASYGYTF.

This clonotype was detected only a few times. The chain couples TRBV12-3 or TRBV12-4 to TRBJ2-1, with D possibly being TRBD2 (6 bases). The CDR3 loop spans 12 amino acids. The V end lost 6 bases, the J end lost 9 bases, and 12 bases lay between the germline ends. CDR3 residues: CASRRGGGEQFF. Here the CDR3 DNA reads TGTGCCAGCAGGCGGGGTGGGGGTGAGCAGTTCTTC.

The chain joins TRBV6-4 to TRBJ1-5; D gene unclear. Trimming took off 8 bases at V and 0 bases at J, with 11 bases between the two ends. CDR1 and CDR2 (germline): MRHNA, SNTAGT. This CDR3 spans 14 amino acids. CDR3 loop: CASRGVFSNQPQHF. In nucleotides, the CDR3 is TGTGCCAGCCGCGGAGTCTTTAGCAATCAGCCCCAGCATTTT.

The chain combines TRBV5-1 with TRBJ2-2; TRBD2 might be the D (6 bases). The CDR3 spans 14 residues. Trimming removed 6 bases at V and 7 bases at J, with 16 bases between. Per the germline V gene, CDR1 is SGHRS and CDR2 is YFSETQ. The CDR3 coding sequence is TGCGCCAGCACCGTCACGACCGGGGGCGGGGAGCTGTTTTTT. Protein sequence: CASTVTTGGGELFF.

This clonotype was seen a handful of times. The V and J genes are TRBV11-2 and TRBJ2-3; perhaps TRBD1 as D (6 bases). CDR3 length: 18 amino acids. V lost 4 bases, J lost 1 base, and 21 bases lay in between. The germline CDR1 and CDR2 sequences are SGHAT and FQNNGV. The CDR3: CASSSPRQVRVGTDTQYF. DNA of the CDR3: TGTGCCAGCAGCTCGCCTAGACAGGTCCGAGTAGGCACAGATACGCAGTATTTT. Variable domain in full (rest from reference TRBV11-2 and TRBJ2-3): EAGVAQSPRYKIIEKRQSVAFWCNPISGHATLYWYQQILGQGPKLLIQFQNNGVVDDSQLPKDRFSAERLKGVDSTLKIQPAKLEDSAVYLCASSSPRQVRVGTDTQYFGPGTRLTVL.

This clonotype was detected many times. The V and J genes are TRBV12-3 or TRBV12-4 and TRBJ2-5; D may be TRBD2 (5 bases). This CDR3 has 12 amino acids. V lost 3 bases and J 4 bases, leaving 6 bases between the germline ends. The CDR3 nucleotides are TGTGCCAGCAGTTTTCGGGGAGAGACCCAGTACTTC. It codes for CASSFRGETQYF.

This clonotype was detected only a few times. The rearrangement uses TRBV3-1 and TRBJ2-1; D is possibly TRBD2 (7 bases). V was pared by 2 bases and J by 7 bases, with 15 bases between. Germline V gene data show CDR1 as LGHDT and CDR2 as YNNKEL (reference sequence). CDR3 length: 15 amino acids. DNA of the CDR3: TGTGCCAGCAGCCAACGGGGGGCTGGGTTGAATGAGCAGTTCTTC. Protein: CASSQRGAGLNEQFF.

This clonotype has a handful of counts. The chain uses TRBV5-6 and TRBJ2-7, with 9 nucleotides matching TRBD2. The CDR3 extends over 14 amino acids. The ends lost 4 bases at V and 3 bases at J; junction bases unmatched: 5. Germline V CDR1 and CDR2: SGHDT, YYEEEE. The CDR3 DNA follows: TGTGCCAGCAGCCAGGGACTAGCCCTCTACGAGCAGTACTTC. Residues: CASSQGLALYEQYF.

This clonotype was picked up a small number of times. This chain links TRBV25-1 with TRBJ2-7; D tentatively reads TRBD1 or TRBD2 (5 bases each). This CDR3 is built from 15 residues. Germline V CDR1 and CDR2: MGHDK, SYGVNS. Between the trimmed V and J ends, which lost 3 bases and 2 bases, there was a span of 14 bases. The CDR3: CASSDPRVRAYEQYF. Written as DNA, the CDR3 is TGTGCCAGCAGTGACCCGAGGGTCAGGGCCTACGAGCAGTACTTC.

Comments on this clonotype: The junction departs from germline at one end; a sequencing error may be responsible. V gene TRBV7-2 combines with J gene TRBJ2-3; no clear D. The CDR3 spans 14 residues. CDR1 is SGHTA, CDR2 FQGNSA, per germline. CDR3 bases: TGTGCCAGCAGCTTTGGAAGGTTAGGAGATACGCAGAATTTT. Amino acid sequence: CASSFGRLGDTQNF.

The chain employs TRBV5-1 and TRBJ1-2; 7 nucleotides line up with TRBD1. Germline V gene sequence: CDR1 SGHRS, CDR2 YFSETQ. The CDR3 length is 12 residues. Trimming cost V 4 bases and J 7 bases; bases outside gene matches: 4. This CDR3 is CASSKTGPGYTF. The CDR3 coding sequence is TGCGCCAGCAGCAAGACAGGGCCTGGCTACACCTTC.

This clonotype was picked up many times. One end of the junction does not line up with germline, which may come from a read error. V is TRBV20-1 and J is TRBJ2-3; 8 bases agree with TRBD2. This CDR3 comprises 15 residues. CDR1 is DFQATT, CDR2 SNEGSKA, per germline (reference sequence). CDR3 nucleotide sequence: TGCAGTGCTAGAGATCAGTGGCGGGGGGTAGATACCCAGTATTTT. Protein product: CSARDQWRGVDTQYF.

Many counts were recorded for this clonotype. CDR3 sequence: CASSLVDTEAFF. CDR3 sequence (DNA): TGTGCCAGCAGCTTGGTGGACACTGAAGCTTTCTTT. The chain uses TRBV7-9 and TRBJ1-1; D not resolved. V was pared by 3 bases and J by 3 bases, with 5 bases between. The CDR3 consists of 12 residues. Germline assignment: CDR1 SEHNR and CDR2 FQNEAQ (reference sequence).

In its sample, this clonotype was seen a few times. The V and J genes are TRBV6-5 and TRBJ2-5; TRBD1 agrees at 7 bases. The CDR3 length is 15 residues. CDR1 MNHEY and CDR2 SVGAGI come from the germline V gene. Germline trimming cut 2 bases from V and 5 bases from J; bases unmatched to any gene: 8. The CDR3 sequence: CASSYAGTEGETQYF. The CDR3 DNA is TGTGCCAGCAGTTACGCCGGGACAGAAGGGGAGACCCAGTACTTC.

The sample holds a few counts of this clonotype. The V call is TRBV15, the J call TRBJ2-1; no clear D gene. Per germline, CDR1 LNHNV and CDR2 YYDKDF (reference sequence). The length of the CDR3 is 13 residues. V was cut by 5 bases and J by 9 bases, with 14 bases left in between. In DNA form, the CDR3 reads TGTGCCACCAGCGTCATGAGAGGTTTTGAGCAGTTCTTC. As protein: CATSVMRGFEQFF.

This clonotype was counted a few times. The chain employs TRBV7-9 and TRBJ2-2; 11 bases match TRBD1. The CDR3 covers 17 residues. V gave up 6 bases and J gave up 4 bases; unmatched junction bases: 10. The germline CDR1 and CDR2 sequences are SEHNR and FQNEAQ (reference sequence). The CDR3 sequence: CASRLDPGTGGTGELFF. The CDR3 nucleotides are TGTGCCAGCAGACTCGACCCCGGGACAGGGGGCACCGGGGAGCTGTTTTTT.

This clonotype turned up a few times. The chain carries TRBV7-2 and TRBJ2-3; D perhaps matches TRBD2 (5 bases). The V end lost 5 bases, the J end lost 2 bases, and 17 bases lay between the germline ends. The CDR3 is made up of 16 amino acids. Germline lookup yields CDR1 SGHTA and CDR2 FQGNSA. This CDR3 is CASSLSVTDYTDTQYF. CDR3 bases: TGTGCCAGCAGCCTAAGTGTCACCGACTACACAGATACGCAGTATTTT.

The chain couples TRBV18 to TRBJ2-7; 7 bases are a match to TRBD2. This CDR3 comprises 14 residues. V trimming: 3 bases; J trimming: 3 bases; junction bases outside the gene matches: 5. Germline V gene data show CDR1 as KGHSH and CDR2 as LQKENI. The CDR3 region is CASSPGLPSYEQYF. CDR3 in DNA: TGTGCCAGCTCACCGGGACTACCAAGCTACGAGCAGTACTTC.

This clonotype occurred a few times. J is TRBJ2-2 and V is TRBV4-2; no firm D call. The V gene's germline CDR1 is LGHNA and CDR2 YNFKEQ. Trimming shortened V by 2 bases and J by 7 bases, and 11 bases separated the two germline ends. The CDR3 has 14 amino acids. The CDR3 bases are TGTGCCAGCAGCCAAACTCGAGAGGACGGGGAGCTGTTTTTT. Residues: CASSQTREDGELFF.

The sample holds a few counts of this clonotype. This sequence joins TRBV12-3 or TRBV12-4 and TRBJ2-1; 9 nucleotides match TRBD2. The CDR3 has 14 amino acids. V dropped 2 bases and J dropped 6; count of bases not matched to a gene: 2. Here the CDR3 reads CASSLLAGPNEQFF. CDR3 in DNA: TGTGCCAGCAGTTTACTAGCGGGGCCCAATGAGCAGTTCTTC.

The chain links TRBV27 to TRBJ2-3; TRBD2 matches at 9 bases. V lost 7 bases to trimming and J lost 4 bases; unmatched junction nucleotides: 12. Looked up from germline, CDR1 is MNHEY and CDR2 is SMNVEV (reference sequence). There are 16 residues in the CDR3. CDR3: CASTTLRREGPDTQYF. The CDR3 bases are TGTGCCAGCACAACATTAAGGCGGGAGGGCCCAGATACGCAGTATTTT.

This clonotype was found a few times. The chain has TRBV7-2 and TRBJ2-7; D is uncertain. CDR3 length equals 11 residues. V shed 8 bases and J shed 0 bases, with 5 bases lying between them. CDR1 SGHTA and CDR2 FQGNSA come from the germline V gene. This CDR3 reads CASARSYEQYF. The CDR3, as DNA: TGTGCCAGCGCCCGCTCCTACGAGCAGTACTTC.

This clonotype occurred a few times. The J gene is TRBJ2-7, the V gene TRBV7-8; 11 positions agree with TRBD2. CDR3 length: 14 residues. Germline assignment: CDR1 SGHVS and CDR2 FQNEAQ. J lost 6 bases, V lost 2 bases, and 3 bases had no gene match. CDR3 bases: TGTGCCAGCAGCTTAACTAGCGGGAGTCGCGAGCAGTACTTC. Protein sequence: CASSLTSGSREQYF. Complete variable domain (other parts from reference TRBV7-8 and TRBJ2-7): GAGVSQSPRYKVAKRGQDVALRCDPISGHVSLFWYQQALGQGPEFLTYFQNEAQLDKSGLPSDRFFAERPEGSVSTLKIQRTQQEDSAVYLCASSLTSGSREQYFGPGTRLTVT.

J is TRBJ2-7 and V is TRBV7-2; a weak D match, TRBD1 (6 bases). Germline loops: CDR1 SGHTA, CDR2 FQGNSA. The CDR3 loop spans 16 amino acids. Trimming pared 0 bases from V and 2 bases from J, leaving 14 bases between. Here the CDR3 reads CASSLAVTGPAYEQYF. In DNA, the CDR3 is TGTGCCAGCAGCTTAGCAGTAACAGGGCCCGCCTACGAGCAGTACTTC.